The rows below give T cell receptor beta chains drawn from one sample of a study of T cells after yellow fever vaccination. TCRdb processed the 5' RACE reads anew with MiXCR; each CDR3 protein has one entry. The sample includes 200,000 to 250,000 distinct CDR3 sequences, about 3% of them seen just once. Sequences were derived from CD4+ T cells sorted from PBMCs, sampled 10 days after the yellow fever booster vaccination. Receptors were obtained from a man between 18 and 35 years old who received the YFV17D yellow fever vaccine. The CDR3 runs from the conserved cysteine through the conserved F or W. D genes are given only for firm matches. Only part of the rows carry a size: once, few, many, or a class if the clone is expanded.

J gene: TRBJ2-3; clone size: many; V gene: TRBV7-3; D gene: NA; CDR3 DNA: TGTGCCAGCAGCTTATATCGAGACGATACGCAGTATTTT; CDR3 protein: CASSLYRDDTQYF
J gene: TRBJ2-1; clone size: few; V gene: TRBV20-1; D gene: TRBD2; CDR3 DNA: TGCAGTGCTAGGGGAGGGATCGGGTCCCCCCAGTTCTTC; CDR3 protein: CSARGGIGSPQFF
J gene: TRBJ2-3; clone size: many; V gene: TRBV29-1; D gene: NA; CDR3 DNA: TGCAGCGCGCGCGGAGGGGATACGCAGTATTTT; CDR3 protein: CSARGGDTQYF
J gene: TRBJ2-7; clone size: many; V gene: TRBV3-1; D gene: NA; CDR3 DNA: TGTGCCAGCAGCCAAGATAATATCCCAGACTACGAGCAGTACTTC; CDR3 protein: CASSQDNIPDYEQYF
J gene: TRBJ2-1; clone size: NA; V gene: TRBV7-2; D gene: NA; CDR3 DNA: TGTGCCAGCAGCTTAGCGCCAGCGGGTAGAGCCTACAATGAGCAGTTCTTC; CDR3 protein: CASSLAPAGRAYNEQFF
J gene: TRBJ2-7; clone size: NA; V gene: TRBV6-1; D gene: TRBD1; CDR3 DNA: TGTGCCAGCAGCCGAGGCCTCGGGGACAGGGACTACGAGCAGTACTTC; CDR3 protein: CASSRGLGDRDYEQYF
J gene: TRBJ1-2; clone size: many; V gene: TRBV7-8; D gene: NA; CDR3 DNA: TGTGCCAGCAGCCTTTCCGAGGCGTCCTATGGCTACACCTTC; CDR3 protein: CASSLSEASYGYTF
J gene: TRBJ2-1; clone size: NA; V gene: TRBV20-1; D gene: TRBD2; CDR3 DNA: TGCAGTGCTCTGAGCGGGGGAGCATACAATGAGCAGTTCTTC; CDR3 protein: CSALSGGAYNEQFF
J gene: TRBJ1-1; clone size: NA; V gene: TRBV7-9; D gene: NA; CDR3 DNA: TGTGCCAGCAGCTTAGCGGCAGAGGGCACTGAAGCTTTCTTT; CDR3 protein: CASSLAAEGTEAFF
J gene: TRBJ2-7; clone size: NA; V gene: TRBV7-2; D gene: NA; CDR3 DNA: TGTGCCAGCAGCCCCTTGGGGGTCTACGAGCAGTACTTC; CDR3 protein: CASSPLGVYEQYF
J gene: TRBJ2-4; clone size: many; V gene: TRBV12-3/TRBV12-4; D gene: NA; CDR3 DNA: TGTGCCAGCAGTTTAGTTAGGGGCGACATTCAGTACTTC; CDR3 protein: CASSLVRGDIQYF
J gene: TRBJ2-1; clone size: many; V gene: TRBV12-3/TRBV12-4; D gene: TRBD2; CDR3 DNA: TGTGCCAGCAGTTCGGGGACTAGCGGGGGGGCCCATGAGCAGTTCTTC; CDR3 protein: CASSSGTSGGAHEQFF
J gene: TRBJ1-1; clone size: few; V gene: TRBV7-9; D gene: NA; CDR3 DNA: TGTGCCAGCAGCTTTCTGGGGGGGCTGGGCACTGAAGCTTTCTTT; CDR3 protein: CASSFLGGLGTEAFF
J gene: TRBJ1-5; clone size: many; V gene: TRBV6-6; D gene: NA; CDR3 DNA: TGTGCCAGCAGGGGGACGGAGGCACAGCCCCAGCATTTT; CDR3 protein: CASRGTEAQPQHF
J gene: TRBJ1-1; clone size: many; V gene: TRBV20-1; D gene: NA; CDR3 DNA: TGCAGTGCTAGACTCCGGGTGGCGGACACTGAAGCTTTCTTT; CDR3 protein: CSARLRVADTEAFF
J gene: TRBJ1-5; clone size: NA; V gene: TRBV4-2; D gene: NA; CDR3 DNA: TGTGCCAGCAGCCAAGGAGCTAGCAATCAGCCCCAGCATTTT; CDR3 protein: CASSQGASNQPQHF
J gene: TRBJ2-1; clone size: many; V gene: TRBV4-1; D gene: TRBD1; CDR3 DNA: TGCGCCAGCAGCCAACGTGGACAGGGACAGGAGCAGTTCTTC; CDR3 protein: CASSQRGQGQEQFF
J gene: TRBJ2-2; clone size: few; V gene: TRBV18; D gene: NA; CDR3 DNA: TGTGCCAGCTCCCTAGTGGACAGCACGAACACCGGGGAGCTGTTTTTT; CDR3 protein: CASSLVDSTNTGELFF
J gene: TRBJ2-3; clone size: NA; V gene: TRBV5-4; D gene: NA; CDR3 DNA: TGTGCCAGCAGCTTGAATCCTAGCAGTCCAGATACGCAGTATTTT; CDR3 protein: CASSLNPSSPDTQYF
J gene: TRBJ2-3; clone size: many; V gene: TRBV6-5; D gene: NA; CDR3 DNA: TGTGCCAGCAAACGGAGTGGGGATACGCAGTATTTT; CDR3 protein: CASKRSGDTQYF
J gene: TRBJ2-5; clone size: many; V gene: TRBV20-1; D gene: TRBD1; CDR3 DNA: TGCAGTGCTCGACAGGGGGCGGCTCAAGAGACCCAGTACTTC; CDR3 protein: CSARQGAAQETQYF
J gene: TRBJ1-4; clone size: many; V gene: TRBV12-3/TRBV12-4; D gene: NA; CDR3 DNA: TGTGCCAGCAGCTACCGCCGGTTGGGTGAAAAACTGTTTTTT; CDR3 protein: CASSYRRLGEKLFF
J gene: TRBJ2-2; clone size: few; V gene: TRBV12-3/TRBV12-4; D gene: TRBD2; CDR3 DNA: TGTGCCAGCACGTCCTACGGGGGGGTTCACGGGGAGCTGTTTTTT; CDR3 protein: CASTSYGGVHGELFF
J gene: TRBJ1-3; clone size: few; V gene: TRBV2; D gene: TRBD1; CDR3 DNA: TGTGCCAGCAGTATCTACAGGGGTCTGGCTGGAAACACCATATATTTT; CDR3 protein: CASSIYRGLAGNTIYF
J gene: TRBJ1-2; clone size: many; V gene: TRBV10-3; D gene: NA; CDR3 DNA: TGTGCCATCAGTGAGTTCGAAGGAGAACGGGGCTACACCTTC; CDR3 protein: CAISEFEGERGYTF
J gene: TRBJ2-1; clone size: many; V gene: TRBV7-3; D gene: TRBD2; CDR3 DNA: TGTGCCAGCAGCTTAATATCCAGCGGGGGCTACAATGAGCAGTTCTTC; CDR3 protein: CASSLISSGGYNEQFF
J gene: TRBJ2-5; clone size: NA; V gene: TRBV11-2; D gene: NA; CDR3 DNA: TGTGCCAGCAGCTTAGGGCCCAGGGGATATATAGAGACCCAGTACTTC; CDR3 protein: CASSLGPRGYIETQYF
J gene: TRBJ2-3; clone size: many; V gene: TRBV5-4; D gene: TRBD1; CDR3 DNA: TGTGCCAGCAGCGGAACAGGGGGCGAAGATACGCAGTATTTT; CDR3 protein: CASSGTGGEDTQYF
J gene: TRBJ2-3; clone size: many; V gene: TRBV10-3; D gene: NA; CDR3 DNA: TGTGCCATCAGTGAGTCCGGGGGAACAGATACGCAGTATTTT; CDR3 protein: CAISESGGTDTQYF
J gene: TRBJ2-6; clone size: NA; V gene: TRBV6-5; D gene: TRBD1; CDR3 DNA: TGTGCCAGCAGTCGGGACAGGGCTTCTGGGGCCAACGTCCTGACTTTC; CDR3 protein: CASSRDRASGANVLTF
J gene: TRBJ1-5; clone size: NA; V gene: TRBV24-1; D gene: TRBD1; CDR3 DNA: TGTGCCACCAGTGATTTGATAGGGGGCTGTCAGCCCCAGCATTTT; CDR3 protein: CATSDLIGGCQPQHF
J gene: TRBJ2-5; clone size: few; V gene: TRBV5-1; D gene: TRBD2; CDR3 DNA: TGCGCCAGCAGCTTGGGTTTGAGCGGGGGGATGCAAGAGACCCAGTACTTC; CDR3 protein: CASSLGLSGGMQETQYF
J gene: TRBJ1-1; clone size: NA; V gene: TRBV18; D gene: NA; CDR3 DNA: TGTGCCAGCTCACCAGGGGGCAAGACTGAAGCTTTCTTT; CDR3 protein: CASSPGGKTEAFF
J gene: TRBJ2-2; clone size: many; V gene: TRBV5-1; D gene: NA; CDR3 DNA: TGCGCCAGCAGCCCCGGACAGACCGTCGGGGAGCTGTTTTTT; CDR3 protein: CASSPGQTVGELFF
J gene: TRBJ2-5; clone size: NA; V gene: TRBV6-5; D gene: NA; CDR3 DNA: TGTGCCAGCAGTTACTCGATCGGGGGTGAGACCCAGTACTTC; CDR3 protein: CASSYSIGGETQYF
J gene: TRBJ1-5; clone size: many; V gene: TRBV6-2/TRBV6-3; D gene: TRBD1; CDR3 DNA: TGTGCCAGCAGTTACGGCAACCGGGACAGGCCCCAGCATTTT; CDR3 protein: CASSYGNRDRPQHF
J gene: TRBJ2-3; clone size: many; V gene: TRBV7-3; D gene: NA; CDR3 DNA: TGTGCCAGCTCAGACCGCGGGGGCGGAACAGATACGCAGTATTTT; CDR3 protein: CASSDRGGGTDTQYF
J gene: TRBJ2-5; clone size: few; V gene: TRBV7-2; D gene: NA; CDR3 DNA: TGTGCCAGCAGCCCCGGGTCCCCCGGGGAGACCCAGTACTTC; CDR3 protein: CASSPGSPGETQYF
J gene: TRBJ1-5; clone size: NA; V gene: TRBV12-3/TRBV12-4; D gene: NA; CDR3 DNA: TGTGCCAGCAGTTTAGACAAGGACCTGCGCAATCAGCCCCAGCATTTT; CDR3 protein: CASSLDKDLRNQPQHF
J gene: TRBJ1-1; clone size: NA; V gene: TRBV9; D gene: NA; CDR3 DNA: TGTGCCAGCAGCGTAACGCCGGCGAACACTGAAGCTTTCTTT; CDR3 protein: CASSVTPANTEAFF
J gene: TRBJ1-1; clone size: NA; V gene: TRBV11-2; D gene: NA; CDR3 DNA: TGTGCCAGCAAGGTCGGAAGGACGTTCACTGAAGCTTTCTTT; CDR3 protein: CASKVGRTFTEAFF
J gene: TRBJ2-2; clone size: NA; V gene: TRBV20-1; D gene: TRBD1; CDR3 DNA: TGCAGTGCTAGAAGCGGACAGGGAGCCGGGGAGCTGTTTTTT; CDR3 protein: CSARSGQGAGELFF